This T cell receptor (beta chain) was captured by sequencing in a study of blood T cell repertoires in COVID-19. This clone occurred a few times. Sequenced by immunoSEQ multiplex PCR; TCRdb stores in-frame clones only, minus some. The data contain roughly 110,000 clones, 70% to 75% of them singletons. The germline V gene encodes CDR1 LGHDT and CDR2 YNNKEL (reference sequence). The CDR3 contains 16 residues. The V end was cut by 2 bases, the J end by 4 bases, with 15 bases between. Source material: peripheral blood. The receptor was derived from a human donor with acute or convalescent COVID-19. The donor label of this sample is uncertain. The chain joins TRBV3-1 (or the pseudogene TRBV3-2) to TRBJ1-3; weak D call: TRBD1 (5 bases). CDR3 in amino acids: CASSQTSRAPGNTIYF. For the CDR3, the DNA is TGTGCCAGCAGCCAAACTTCCAGGGCTCCCGGAAACACCATATATTTT.